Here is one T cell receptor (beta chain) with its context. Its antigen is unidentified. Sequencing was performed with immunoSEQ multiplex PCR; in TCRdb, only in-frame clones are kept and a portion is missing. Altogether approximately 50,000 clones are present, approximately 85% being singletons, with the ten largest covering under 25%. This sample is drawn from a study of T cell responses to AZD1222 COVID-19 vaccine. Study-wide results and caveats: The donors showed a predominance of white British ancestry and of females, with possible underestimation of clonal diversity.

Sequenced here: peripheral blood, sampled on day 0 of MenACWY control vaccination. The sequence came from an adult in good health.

The CDR3 reads CASSEQPGRTNTGELFF. In nucleotides, the CDR3 is TGTGCCAGCAGCGAACAGCCGGGACGGACGAACACCGGGGAGCTGTTTTTT. J is TRBJ2-2 and V is TRBV5-6; D may be TRBD1 or TRBD2 (5 bases each). Trimming left V 4 bases short and J 0 bases short, with 16 bases between. The CDR3 runs 17 residues. Germline assignment: CDR1 SGHDT and CDR2 YYEEEE.